This TCR beta chain was recorded in a study of T-cell reconstitution after alpha-beta-depleted transplantation in children (dated by TCRdb to the mid-2010s). Concerning the study at large: T-cell immune reconstitution after TCRalphabeta/CD19-depleted allogeneic hematopoietic cell transplantation in children was quantitatively tracked in the study by means of TCR repertoire profiling.

CDR1 and CDR2 were assigned from the germline V gene as SGHRS and YFSETQ. V is pared back by 4 bases and J by 8 bases, with 16 bases lying between the germline termini. Measured from the cysteine to the phenylalanine, the CDR3 is 14 residues long. CDR3 DNA is the only sequence kept; it has 42 bases, read in frame from the first base. Notes on this clonotype: What antigen it recognizes has not been identified. No base quality values were provided; no much bigger clone lies one nucleotide off.

Library prep was done by PCR. The reads were generated on an Illumina HiSeq 2500. Molecular barcoding was employed in the preparation of TCR libraries, with unique molecular identifiers being used to normalize TCRbeta repertoire quantification. TCRdb trimmed the raw reads at Q25, called clones with MiXCR and kept productive beta chains. For every CDR3 protein sequence, its rows merge into one entry that carries the most common genes and DNA. A total of over 400,000 distinct CDR3 sequences appear in this sample, 9.5% to 15% of them only once. The ten largest clones take up around 5.6% of the sample. The receptor comes from a human donor who donated a stem cell graft to a child with combined immunodeficiency. The V and J genes are TRBV5-1 and TRBJ2-1, with the D gene uncertain. Sequences were derived from PBMCs from the stem cell graft donor, sampled from the stem cell graft. The DNA sequence follows: TGCGCCAGCAGCCACGACTCCCCCTTGGATGAGCAGTTCTTC. Its translation is CASSHDSPLDEQFF.